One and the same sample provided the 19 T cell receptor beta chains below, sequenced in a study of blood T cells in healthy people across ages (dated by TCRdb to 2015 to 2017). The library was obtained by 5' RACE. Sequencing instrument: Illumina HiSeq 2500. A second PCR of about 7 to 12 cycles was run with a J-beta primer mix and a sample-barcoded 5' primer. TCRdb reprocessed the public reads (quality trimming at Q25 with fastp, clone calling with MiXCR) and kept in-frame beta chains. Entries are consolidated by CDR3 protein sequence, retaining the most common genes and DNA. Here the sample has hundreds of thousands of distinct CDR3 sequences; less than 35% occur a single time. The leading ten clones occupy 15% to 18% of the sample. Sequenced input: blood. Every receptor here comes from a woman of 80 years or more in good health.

The CDR3 nucleotides are TGCAGTGCAACGCCCATAAAAACAGGGGTTTTTACTGAAGCTTTCTTT. Protein sequence: CSATPIKTGVFTEAFF. This chain connects TRBV20-1 to TRBJ1-1; TRBD1 aligns across 7 bases. V dropped 6 bases and J dropped 5; count of bases not matched to a gene: 18. Germline values: CDR1 DFQATT, CDR2 SNEGSKA (reference sequence). The CDR3 is made up of 16 amino acids.

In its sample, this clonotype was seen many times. The CDR3 region is CASSLDRGNEQFF. The DNA for the CDR3 is TGTGCCAGCAGCTTAGATCGGGGCAATGAGCAGTTCTTC. The chain combines TRBV11-3 with TRBJ2-1, with a tentative D call TRBD2 (5 bases). The CDR3 covers 13 residues. Germline V CDR1 and CDR2: SGHNT, YENEEA. V was cut by 0 bases and J by 6 bases, with 6 bases left in between.

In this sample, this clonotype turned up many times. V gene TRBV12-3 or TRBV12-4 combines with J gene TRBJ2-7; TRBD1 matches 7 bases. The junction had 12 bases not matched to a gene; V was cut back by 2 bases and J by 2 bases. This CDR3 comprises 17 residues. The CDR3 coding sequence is TGTGCCAGCAGTTTAACAGGGGACCCTTACTATACCTACGAGCAGTACTTC. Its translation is CASSLTGDPYYTYEQYF.

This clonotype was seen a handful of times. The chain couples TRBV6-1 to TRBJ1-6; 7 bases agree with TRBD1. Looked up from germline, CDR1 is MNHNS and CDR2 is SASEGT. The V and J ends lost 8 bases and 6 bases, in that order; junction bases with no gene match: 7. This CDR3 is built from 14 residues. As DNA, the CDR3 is TGTGCCAGCGATGCCGGGACAGCTAATTCACCCCTCCACTTT. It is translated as CASDAGTANSPLHF.

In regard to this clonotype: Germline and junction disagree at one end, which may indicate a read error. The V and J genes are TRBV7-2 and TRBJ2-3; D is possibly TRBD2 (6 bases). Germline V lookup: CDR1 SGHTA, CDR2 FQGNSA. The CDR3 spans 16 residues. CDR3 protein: CAGSPGLAGSTDTQYF. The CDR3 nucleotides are TGTGCCGGCAGCCCTGGACTGGCGGGGTCCACAGATACGCAGTATTTT.

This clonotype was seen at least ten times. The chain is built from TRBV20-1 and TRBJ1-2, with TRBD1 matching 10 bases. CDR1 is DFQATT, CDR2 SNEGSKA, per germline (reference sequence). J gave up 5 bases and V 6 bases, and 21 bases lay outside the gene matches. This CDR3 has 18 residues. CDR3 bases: TGCAGTGCAACTCCGCCGACAGGGGGCTCCTCCTGGGGATATGGCTACACCTTC. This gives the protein CSATPPTGGSSWGYGYTF.

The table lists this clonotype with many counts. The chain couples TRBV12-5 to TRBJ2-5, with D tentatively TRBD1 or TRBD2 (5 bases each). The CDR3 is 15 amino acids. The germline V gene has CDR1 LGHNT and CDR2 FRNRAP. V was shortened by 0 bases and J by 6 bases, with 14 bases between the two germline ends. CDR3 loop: CASGLVPGPGKTQYF. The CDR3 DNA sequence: TGTGCTAGTGGTTTGGTACCGGGACCCGGGAAGACCCAGTACTTC. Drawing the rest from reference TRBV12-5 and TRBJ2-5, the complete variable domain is DARVTQTPRHKVTEMGQEVTMRCQPILGHNTVFWYRQTMMQGLELLAYFRNRAPLDDSGMPKDRFSAEMPDATLATLKIQPSEPRDSAVYFCASGLVPGPGKTQYFGPGTRLLVL.

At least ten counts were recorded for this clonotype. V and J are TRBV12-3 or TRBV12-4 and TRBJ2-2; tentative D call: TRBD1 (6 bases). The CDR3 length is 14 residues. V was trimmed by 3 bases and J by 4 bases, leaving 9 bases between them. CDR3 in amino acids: CASSFRRGTGELFF. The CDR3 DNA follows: TGTGCCAGCAGTTTCCGCAGGGGCACCGGGGAGCTGTTTTTT.

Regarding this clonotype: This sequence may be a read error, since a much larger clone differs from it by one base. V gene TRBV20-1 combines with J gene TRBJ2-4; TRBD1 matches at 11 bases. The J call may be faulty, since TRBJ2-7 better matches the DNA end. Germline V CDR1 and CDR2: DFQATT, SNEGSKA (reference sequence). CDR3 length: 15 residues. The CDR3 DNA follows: TGCAGTGCTATACCCGGGACAGGGGGGGGAAACGAGCAGTACTTC. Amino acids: CSAIPGTGGGNEQYF.

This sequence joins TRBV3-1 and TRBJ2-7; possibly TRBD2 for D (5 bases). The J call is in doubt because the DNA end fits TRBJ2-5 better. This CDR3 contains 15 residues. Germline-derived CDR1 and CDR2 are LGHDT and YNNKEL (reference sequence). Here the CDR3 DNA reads TGTGCCAGCGCTCCTCCCACTAGTTTTAGAGAGACCCAGTACTTC. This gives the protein CASAPPTSFRETQYF.

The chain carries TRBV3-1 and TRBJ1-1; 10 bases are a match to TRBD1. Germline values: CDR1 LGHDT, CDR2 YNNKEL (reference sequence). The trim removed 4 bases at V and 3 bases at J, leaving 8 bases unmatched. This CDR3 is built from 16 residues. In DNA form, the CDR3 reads TGTGCCAGCAGCCTCCCAGGGACAGGGGTGGACACTGAAGCTTTCTTT. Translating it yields CASSLPGTGVDTEAFF.

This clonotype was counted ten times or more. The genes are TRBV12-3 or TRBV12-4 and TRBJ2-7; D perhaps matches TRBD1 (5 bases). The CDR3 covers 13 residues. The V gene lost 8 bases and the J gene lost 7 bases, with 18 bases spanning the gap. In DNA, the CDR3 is TGTGCCAGCGGAGTGGGGCAATTGCGGGAGCAGTACTTC. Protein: CASGVGQLREQYF.

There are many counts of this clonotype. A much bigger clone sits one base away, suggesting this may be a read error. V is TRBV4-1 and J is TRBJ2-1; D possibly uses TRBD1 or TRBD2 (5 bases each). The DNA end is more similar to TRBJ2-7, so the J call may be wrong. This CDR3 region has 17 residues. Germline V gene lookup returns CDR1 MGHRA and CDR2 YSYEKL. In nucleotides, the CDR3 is TGCGCCAGCAGCCAAGACCTCGGACGGGGCTCCTACAATGAGCAGTACTTC. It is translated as CASSQDLGRGSYNEQYF.

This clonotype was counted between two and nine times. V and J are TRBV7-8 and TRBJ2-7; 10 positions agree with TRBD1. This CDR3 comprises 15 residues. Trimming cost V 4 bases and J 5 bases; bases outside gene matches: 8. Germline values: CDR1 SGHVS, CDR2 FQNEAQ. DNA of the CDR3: TGTGCCAGCAGCTCCCCGGGACAGGGGTACCACGAGCAGTACTTC. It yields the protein CASSSPGQGYHEQYF.

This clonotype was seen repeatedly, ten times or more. The CDR3 sequence is CASSQGTSITDTQYF. The CDR3 DNA is TGTGCCAGCAGCCAAGGGACTAGCATCACAGATACGCAGTATTTT. The gene calls are TRBV4-2 and TRBJ2-3, with 8 bases that match TRBD2. Germline assignment: CDR1 LGHNA and CDR2 YNFKEQ. CDR3 size: 15 residues. The V segment lost 1 base and the J segment 2 bases; nucleotides outside the gene matches: 2.

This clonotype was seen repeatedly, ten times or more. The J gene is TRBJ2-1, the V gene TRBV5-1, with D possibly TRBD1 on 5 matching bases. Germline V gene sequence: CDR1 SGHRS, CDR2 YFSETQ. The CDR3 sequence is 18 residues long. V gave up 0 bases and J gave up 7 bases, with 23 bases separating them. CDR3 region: CASSLEILKGPSPNEQFF. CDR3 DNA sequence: TGCGCCAGCAGCTTGGAGATCCTCAAGGGGCCCAGTCCAAATGAGCAGTTCTTC.

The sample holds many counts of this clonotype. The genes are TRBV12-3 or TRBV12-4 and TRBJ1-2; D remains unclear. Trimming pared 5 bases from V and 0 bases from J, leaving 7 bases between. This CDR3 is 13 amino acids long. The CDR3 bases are TGTGCCAGCAGTCCCCGAGCTAACTATGGCTACACCTTC. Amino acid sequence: CASSPRANYGYTF.

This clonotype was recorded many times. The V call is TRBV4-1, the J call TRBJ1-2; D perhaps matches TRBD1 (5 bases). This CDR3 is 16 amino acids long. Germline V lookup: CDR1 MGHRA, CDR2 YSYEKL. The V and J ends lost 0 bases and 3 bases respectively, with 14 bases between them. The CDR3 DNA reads TGCGCCAGCAGCCAAGATCCGCAGGGAAGGGACTATGGCTACACCTTC. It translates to CASSQDPQGRDYGYTF.

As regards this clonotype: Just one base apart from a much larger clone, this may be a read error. The DNA for the CDR3 is TGCGTCAGCAGCGGCATCTGGGATTCACCCCTCCACTTT. Translated, it gives CVSSGIWDSPLHF. V gene TRBV5-1 combines with J gene TRBJ1-6; D is unresolved. The V gene's germline CDR1 is SGHRS and CDR2 YFSETQ. The CDR3 is made up of 13 amino acids. Drawing the rest from reference TRBV5-1 and TRBJ1-6, the complete variable domain is KAGVTQTPRYLIKTRGQQVTLSCSPISGHRSVSWYQQTPGQGLQFLFEYFSETQRNKGNFPGRFSGRQFSNSRSEMNVSTLELGDSALYLCVSSGIWDSPLHFGNGTRLTVT.